The clone carrying this TCR beta chain was counted between two and nine times. These data belong to a study of blood T cell repertoires in COVID-19. Across the study: COVID-19 samples from acute and convalescent phases originated in the United States, Italy and Spain.

Clones were sequenced by immunoSEQ multiplex PCR, and TCRdb holds only the in-frame ones, with some missing. This table has some 120,000 clones, around three quarters appearing once. Specimen: peripheral blood. This TCR derives from a man between 40 and 49 years old with active or convalescent COVID-19.

The CDR3 sequence: CASSVGLVPQHF. The CDR3 coding sequence is TGTGCCAGCAGCGTCGGGTTAGTGCCCCAGCATTTT. The chain is built from TRBV5-6 and TRBJ1-5; D remains ambiguous. The CDR3 runs to 12 residues. V lost 4 bases and J lost 9, with 11 bases in between. In germline, CDR1 is SGHDT, CDR2 YYEEEE.